The rows below give T cell receptor beta chains drawn from one sample of a study of blood T cell repertoires in COVID-19. Produced via immunoSEQ multiplex PCR; TCRdb's table is partial and in-frame only. This table has 180,000 or so clones, 65% to 90% appearing once. Sequenced sample: peripheral blood. The receptor source for this set is a man in his fifties or sixties with acute or convalescent COVID-19. Each CDR3 is given with its conserved first and last residue. A D gene is named only where the DNA matches it firmly. Part of the rows lack a size; the others show once, few, many or a class for expanded clones.

>TRBV28|TRBD1|NA|TRBJ1-2
CASRSGTGVQGYGYTF
TGTGCCAGCAGATCCGGGACAGGGGTTCAGGGCTATGGCTACACCTTC
>TRBV2|TRBD2|NA|TRBJ2-1
CASSQGLAGGEHFYNEQFF
TGTGCCAGCAGCCAGGGACTAGCGGGAGGGGAACACTTCTACAATGAGCAGTTCTTC
>TRBV7-2|NA|few|TRBJ1-1
CASSFRPSGTEAFF
TGTGCCAGCAGCTTTCGTCCCTCGGGCACTGAAGCTTTCTTT
>TRBV27|NA|few|TRBJ1-6
CASSLRGWNSPLHF
TGTGCCAGCAGTTTGCGAGGGTGGAATTCACCCCTCCACTTT
>TRBV5-5|TRBD1|NA|TRBJ1-2
CASSEGQGAMSNYGYTF
TGTGCCAGCAGCGAGGGACAGGGGGCAATGTCTAACTATGGCTACACCTTC
>TRBV11-2|NA|once|TRBJ1-5
CASSLGAYSNQPQHF
TGTGCCAGCAGCCTAGGGGCTTATAGCAATCAGCCCCAGCATTTT
>TRBV18|TRBD1|NA|TRBJ1-3
CASLPGQGRSGNTIYF
TGTGCCAGCTTACCGGGACAGGGAAGATCCGGAAACACCATATATTTT
>TRBV7-3|TRBD2|NA|TRBJ2-2
CASSPPGRAGELFF
TGTGCCAGCAGCCCCCCAGGGAGGGCCGGGGAGCTGTTTTTT
>TRBV6-5|TRBD1|NA|TRBJ2-1
CASSFRQGGDEQFF
TGTGCCAGCAGCTTCCGACAGGGTGGCGATGAGCAGTTCTTC
>TRBV4-2|TRBD2|NA|TRBJ2-1
CASSQDGLAGGLNEQFF
TGTGCCAGCAGCCAAGATGGGCTAGCGGGAGGATTGAATGAGCAGTTCTTC
>TRBV19|TRBD1|NA|TRBJ1-2
CASSPDGTGSFYGYTF
TGTGCCAGTAGTCCGGACGGGACAGGGAGCTTCTATGGCTACACCTTC
>TRBV28|NA|NA|TRBJ2-7
CAGGALYEQYF
TGTGCGGGGGGGGCCCTCTACGAGCAGTACTTC
>TRBV21-1|NA|NA|TRBJ2-3
CASSKGLAGGTPKTSTDTQYF
TGTGCCAGCAGCAAAGGTCTAGCGGGAGGAACTCCTAAAACTAGCACAGATACGCAGTATTTT
>TRBV5-8|NA|NA|TRBJ2-7
CASSLYQVNEQYF
TGTGCCAGCAGCTTGTACCAGGTGAACGAGCAGTACTTC
>TRBV15|NA|NA|TRBJ1-2
CATSRGATNYGYTF
TGTGCCACCAGCAGGGGGGCCACGAACTATGGCTACACCTTC
>TRBV3-1/TRBV3-2|NA|NA|TRBJ1-4
CASSQLATNEKLFF
TGTGCCAGCAGCCAACTCGCAACTAATGAAAAACTGTTTTTT
>TRBV14|TRBD2|NA|TRBJ2-1
CASSQEASGRLNEQFF
TGTGCCAGCAGCCAAGAAGCTAGCGGGAGGCTGAATGAGCAGTTCTTC
>TRBV2|TRBD2|NA|TRBJ2-3
CASSDASGADTQYF
TGTGCCAGCAGTGATGCTAGCGGGGCAGATACGCAGTATTTT
>TRBV2|NA|NA|TRBJ1-5
CASSSRGNQPQHF
TGTGCCAGCAGTAGCCGGGGTAATCAGCCCCAGCATTTT
>TRBV5-1|TRBD1|NA|TRBJ2-6
CASSPDRGRLSGANVLTF
TGCGCCAGCAGCCCGGACAGGGGGCGTCTCTCTGGGGCCAACGTCCTGACTTTC
>TRBV9|TRBD1|NA|TRBJ2-2
CASSPTTGGTGELFF
TGTGCCAGCAGCCCTACCACAGGGGGCACCGGGGAGCTGTTTTTT
>TRBV27|NA|once|TRBJ1-1
CASSLIGGAGTEAFF
TGTGCCAGCAGTTTAATAGGGGGGGCTGGAACTGAAGCTTTCTTT
>TRBV28|NA|NA|TRBJ1-2
CASSFGVYGYTF
TGTGCCAGCAGTTTCGGGGTCTATGGCTACACCTTC
>TRBV2|NA|NA|TRBJ2-5
CASLRGTETQYF
TGTGCCAGCCTTCGGGGTACGGAGACCCAGTACTTC
>TRBV30|TRBD2|few|TRBJ2-3
CAWSLTSGRGDTQYF
TGTGCCTGGAGTTTAACTAGCGGGAGAGGGGATACGCAGTATTTT
>TRBV4-1|TRBD2|NA|TRBJ2-7
CASSRSIAGVIYEQYF
TGCGCCAGCAGCCGATCTATAGCGGGAGTGATCTACGAGCAGTACTTC
>TRBV14|NA|NA|TRBJ2-2
CASSHQGVPGELFF
TGTGCCAGCAGCCATCAAGGGGTTCCGGGGGAGCTGTTTTTT
>TRBV24-1|TRBD1|NA|TRBJ1-1
CATSARDRGLTEAFF
TGTGCCACCAGTGCCAGGGACAGGGGGCTCACTGAAGCTTTCTTT
>TRBV25-1|TRBD1|once|TRBJ1-2
CASSDLHSPGGSYGYTF
TGTGCCAGCAGTGACCTTCACAGTCCAGGGGGCTCCTATGGCTACACCTTC
>TRBV11-2|TRBD1|NA|TRBJ2-4
CASSVDRGPIQYF
TGTGCCAGCAGCGTTGACAGGGGTCCCATTCAGTACTTC
>TRBV7-3|TRBD1|once|TRBJ2-1
CASSLEGASYNEQFF
TGTGCCAGCAGCTTAGAGGGGGCGTCCTACAATGAGCAGTTCTTC
>TRBV6-5|TRBD1|NA|TRBJ2-3
CASSFDRGPDTQYF
TGTGCCAGCAGTTTCGACAGGGGTCCAGATACGCAGTATTTT
>TRBV10-2|TRBD2|NA|TRBJ2-2
CASSGLAGATGELFF
TGCGCCAGCAGTGGGCTAGCGGGAGCCACCGGGGAGCTGTTTTTT
>TRBV27|NA|NA|TRBJ2-1
CASSLGGLQFF
TGTGCCAGCAGTTTAGGAGGGTTGCAGTTCTTC
>TRBV5-1|TRBD2|NA|TRBJ2-3
CASSLGLADITDTQYF
TGCGCCAGCAGCTTGGGGCTAGCGGATATCACAGATACGCAGTATTTT
>TRBV18|TRBD1|NA|TRBJ2-4
CASSPGGTGENIQYF
TGTGCCAGCTCACCGGGCGGGACAGGCGAAAACATTCAGTACTTC
>TRBV4-1|NA|many|TRBJ2-1
CASSQDLTVNEQFF
TGCGCCAGCAGCCAAGATCTAACTGTAAATGAGCAGTTCTTC
>TRBV5-1|NA|NA|TRBJ1-1
CASSWGENTEAFF
TGCGCCAGCAGCTGGGGGGAGAACACTGAAGCTTTCTTT
>TRBV5-1|TRBD2|NA|TRBJ2-3
CASSELAGGLSTDTQYF
TGCGCCAGCAGTGAACTAGCGGGAGGCCTAAGCACAGATACGCAGTATTTT
>TRBV5-1|NA|NA|TRBJ2-5
CASSLDSRQETQYF
TGCGCCAGCAGCTTGGACTCGCGTCAAGAGACCCAGTACTTC
>TRBV6-5|TRBD2|NA|TRBJ2-5
CASSSGIQETQYF
TGTGCCAGCTCCAGCGGGATCCAAGAGACCCAGTACTTC
>TRBV9|TRBD2|NA|TRBJ2-3
CASSFTSGRADTQYF
TGTGCCAGCAGCTTTACTAGCGGGAGGGCAGATACGCAGTATTTT
>TRBV13|NA|NA|TRBJ1-1
CASSLKRTATEAFF
TGTGCCAGCAGCCTAAAACGGACAGCCACTGAAGCTTTCTTT
>TRBV6-4|NA|NA|TRBJ2-1
CASSEVGGWENEQFF
TGTGCCAGCAGCGAAGTGGGGGGTTGGGAAAATGAGCAGTTCTTC